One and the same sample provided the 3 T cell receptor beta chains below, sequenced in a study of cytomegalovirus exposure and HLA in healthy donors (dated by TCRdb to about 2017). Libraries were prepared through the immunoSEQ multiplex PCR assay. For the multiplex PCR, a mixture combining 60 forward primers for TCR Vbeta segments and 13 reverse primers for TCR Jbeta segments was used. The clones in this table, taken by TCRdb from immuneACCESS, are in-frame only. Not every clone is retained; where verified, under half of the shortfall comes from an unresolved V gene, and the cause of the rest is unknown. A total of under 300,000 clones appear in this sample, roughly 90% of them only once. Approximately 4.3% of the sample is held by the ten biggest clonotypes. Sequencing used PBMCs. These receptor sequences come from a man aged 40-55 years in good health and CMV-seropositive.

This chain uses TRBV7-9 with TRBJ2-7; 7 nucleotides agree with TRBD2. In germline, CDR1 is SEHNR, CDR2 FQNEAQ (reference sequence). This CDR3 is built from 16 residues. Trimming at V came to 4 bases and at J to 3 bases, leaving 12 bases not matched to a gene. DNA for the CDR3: TGTGCCAGCAGCTCCACGTCAGGGCGGGAGTACTACGAGCAGTACTTC. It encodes CASSSTSGREYYEQYF.

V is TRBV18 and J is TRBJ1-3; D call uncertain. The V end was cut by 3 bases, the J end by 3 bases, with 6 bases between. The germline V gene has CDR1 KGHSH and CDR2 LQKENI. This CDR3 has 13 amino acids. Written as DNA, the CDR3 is TGTGCCAGCTCACCCTACGGTGGAAACACCATATATTTT. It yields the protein CASSPYGGNTIYF. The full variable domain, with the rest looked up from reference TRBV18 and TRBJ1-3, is NAGVMQNPRHLVRRRGQEARLRCSPMKGHSHVYWYRQLPEEGLKFMVYLQKENIIDESGMPKERFSAEFPKEGPSILRIQQVVRGDSAAYFCASSPYGGNTIYFGEGSWLTVV.

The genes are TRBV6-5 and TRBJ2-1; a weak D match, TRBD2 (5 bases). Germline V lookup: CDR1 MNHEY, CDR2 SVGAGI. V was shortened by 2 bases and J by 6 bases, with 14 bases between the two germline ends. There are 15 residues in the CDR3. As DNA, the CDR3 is TGTGCCAGCAGTTACGTCCCGGGAATCAGCAATGAGCAGTTCTTC. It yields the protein CASSYVPGISNEQFF.